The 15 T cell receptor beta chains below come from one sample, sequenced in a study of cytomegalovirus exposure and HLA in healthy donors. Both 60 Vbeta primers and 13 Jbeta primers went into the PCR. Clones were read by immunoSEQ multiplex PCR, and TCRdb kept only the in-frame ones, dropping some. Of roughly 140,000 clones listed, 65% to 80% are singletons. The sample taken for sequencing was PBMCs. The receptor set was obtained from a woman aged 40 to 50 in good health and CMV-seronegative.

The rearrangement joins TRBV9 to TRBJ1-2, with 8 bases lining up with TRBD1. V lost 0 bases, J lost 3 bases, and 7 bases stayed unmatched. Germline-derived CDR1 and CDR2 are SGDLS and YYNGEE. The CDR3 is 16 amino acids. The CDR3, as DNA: TGTGCCAGCAGCGTAGGGGGGGACAGGCGACACTATGGCTACACCTTC. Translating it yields CASSVGGDRRHYGYTF.

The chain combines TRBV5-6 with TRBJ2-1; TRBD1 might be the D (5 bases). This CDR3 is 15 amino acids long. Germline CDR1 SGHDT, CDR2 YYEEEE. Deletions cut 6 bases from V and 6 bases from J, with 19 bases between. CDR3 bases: TGTGCCAGCATATTATGGGGCCGATACGGCAATGAGCAGTTCTTC. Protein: CASILWGRYGNEQFF. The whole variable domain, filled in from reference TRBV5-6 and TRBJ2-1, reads DAGVTQSPTHLIKTRGQQVTLRCSPKSGHDTVSWYQQALGQGPQFIFQYYEEEERQRGNFPDRFSGHQFPNYSSELNVNALLLGDSALYLCASILWGRYGNEQFFGPGTRLTVL.

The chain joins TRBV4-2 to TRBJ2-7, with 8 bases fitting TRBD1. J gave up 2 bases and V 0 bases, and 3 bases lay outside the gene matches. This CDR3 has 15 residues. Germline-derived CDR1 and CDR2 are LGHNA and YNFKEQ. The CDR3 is CASSQDNRGTYEQYF. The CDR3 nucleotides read TGTGCCAGCAGCCAAGACAACAGGGGGACCTACGAGCAGTACTTC.

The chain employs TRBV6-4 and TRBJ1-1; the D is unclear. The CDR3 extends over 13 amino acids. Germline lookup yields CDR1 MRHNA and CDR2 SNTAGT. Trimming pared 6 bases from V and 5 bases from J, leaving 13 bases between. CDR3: CASRRDSGTEAFF. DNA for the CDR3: TGTGCCAGCAGGAGGGATTCTGGGACTGAAGCTTTCTTT.

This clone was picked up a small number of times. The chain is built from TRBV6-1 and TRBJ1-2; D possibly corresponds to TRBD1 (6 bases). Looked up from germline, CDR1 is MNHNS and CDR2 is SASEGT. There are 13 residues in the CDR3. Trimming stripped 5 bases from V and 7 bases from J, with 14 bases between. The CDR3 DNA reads TGTGCCAGCAGTCCGGGGGGGGCGGGTGGCTACACCTTC. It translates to CASSPGGAGGYTF.

The CDR3 bases are TGTGCCTGGAGTGTCAAGAACACTGAAGCTTTCTTT. Translating it yields CAWSVKNTEAFF. The chain is built from TRBV30 and TRBJ1-1; D remains ambiguous. CDR3 size: 12 residues. V lost 0 bases and J 1 base, leaving 3 bases between the germline ends. Germline-derived CDR1 and CDR2 are GTSNPN and SVGIG (reference sequence). Full variable domain (missing parts from reference TRBV30 and TRBJ1-1): SQTIHQWPATLVQPVGSPLSLECTVEGTSNPNLYWYRQAAGRGLQLLFYSVGIGQISSEVPQNLSASRPQDRQFILSSKKLLLSDSGFYLCAWSVKNTEAFFGQGTRLTVV.

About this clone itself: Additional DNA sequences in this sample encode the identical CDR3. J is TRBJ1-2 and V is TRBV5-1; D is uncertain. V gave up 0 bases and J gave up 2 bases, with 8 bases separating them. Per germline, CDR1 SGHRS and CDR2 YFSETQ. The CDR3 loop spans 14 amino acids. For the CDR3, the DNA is TGCGCCAGCAGCTTGGGAGGGTCCAACTATGGCTACACCTTC. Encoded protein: CASSLGGSNYGYTF.

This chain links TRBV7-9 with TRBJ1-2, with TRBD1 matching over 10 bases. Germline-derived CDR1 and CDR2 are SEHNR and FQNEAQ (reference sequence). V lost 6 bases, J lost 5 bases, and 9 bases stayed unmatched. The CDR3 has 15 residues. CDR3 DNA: TGTGCCAGCAGGGCTAAAAAGGGACAGGGGTATGGCTACACCTTC. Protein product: CASRAKKGQGYGYTF.

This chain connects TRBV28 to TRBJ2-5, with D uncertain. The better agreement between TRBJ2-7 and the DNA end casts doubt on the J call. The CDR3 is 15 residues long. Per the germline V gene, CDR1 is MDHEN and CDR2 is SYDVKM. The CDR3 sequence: CASSSPLRSTYEQYF. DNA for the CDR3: TGTGCCAGCAGCTCACCTTTGAGGAGTACCTACGAGCAGTACTTC.

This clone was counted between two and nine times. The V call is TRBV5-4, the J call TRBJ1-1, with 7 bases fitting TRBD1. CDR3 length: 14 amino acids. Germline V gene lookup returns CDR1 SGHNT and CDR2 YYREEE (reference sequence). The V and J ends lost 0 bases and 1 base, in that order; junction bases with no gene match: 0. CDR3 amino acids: CASSLGTGNTEAFF. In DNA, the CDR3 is TGTGCCAGCAGCTTGGGGACAGGGAACACTGAAGCTTTCTTT.

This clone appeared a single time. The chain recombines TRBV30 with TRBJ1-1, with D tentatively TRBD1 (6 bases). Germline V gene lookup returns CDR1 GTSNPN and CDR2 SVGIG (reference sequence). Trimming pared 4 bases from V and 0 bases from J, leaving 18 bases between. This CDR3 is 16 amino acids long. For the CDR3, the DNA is TGTGCCTGGATCGACGCGGGGGCGCGCGTGAACACTGAAGCTTTCTTT. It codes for CAWIDAGARVNTEAFF.

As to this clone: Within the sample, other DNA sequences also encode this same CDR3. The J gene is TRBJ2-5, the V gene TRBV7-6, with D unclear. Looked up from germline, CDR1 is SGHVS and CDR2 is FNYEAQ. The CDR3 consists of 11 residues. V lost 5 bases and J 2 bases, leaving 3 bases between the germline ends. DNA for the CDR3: TGTGCCAGCAGCCAACAAGAGACCCAGTACTTC. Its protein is CASSQQETQYF.

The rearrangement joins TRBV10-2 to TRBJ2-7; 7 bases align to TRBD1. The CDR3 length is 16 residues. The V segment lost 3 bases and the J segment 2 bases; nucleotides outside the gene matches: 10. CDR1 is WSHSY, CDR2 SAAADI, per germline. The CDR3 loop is CASSDRTGVGTYEQYF. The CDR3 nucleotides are TGCGCCAGCAGTGACCGCACAGGGGTCGGAACCTACGAGCAGTACTTC.

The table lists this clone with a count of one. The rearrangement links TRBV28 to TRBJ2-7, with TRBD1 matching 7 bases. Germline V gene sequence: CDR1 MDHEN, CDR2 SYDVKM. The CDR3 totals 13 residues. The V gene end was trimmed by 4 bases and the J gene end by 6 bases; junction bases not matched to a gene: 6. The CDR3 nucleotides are TGTGCCAGCAGTTCGGGACAGAACTCCGAGCAGTACTTC. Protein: CASSSGQNSEQYF.

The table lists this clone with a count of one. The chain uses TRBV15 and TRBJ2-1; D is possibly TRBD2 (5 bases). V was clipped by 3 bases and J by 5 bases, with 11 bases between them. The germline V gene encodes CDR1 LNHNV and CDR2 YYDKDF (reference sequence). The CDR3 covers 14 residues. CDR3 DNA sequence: TGTGCCACCAGCAGCGGGGTTGGGGACAATGAGCAGTTCTTC. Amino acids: CATSSGVGDNEQFF.